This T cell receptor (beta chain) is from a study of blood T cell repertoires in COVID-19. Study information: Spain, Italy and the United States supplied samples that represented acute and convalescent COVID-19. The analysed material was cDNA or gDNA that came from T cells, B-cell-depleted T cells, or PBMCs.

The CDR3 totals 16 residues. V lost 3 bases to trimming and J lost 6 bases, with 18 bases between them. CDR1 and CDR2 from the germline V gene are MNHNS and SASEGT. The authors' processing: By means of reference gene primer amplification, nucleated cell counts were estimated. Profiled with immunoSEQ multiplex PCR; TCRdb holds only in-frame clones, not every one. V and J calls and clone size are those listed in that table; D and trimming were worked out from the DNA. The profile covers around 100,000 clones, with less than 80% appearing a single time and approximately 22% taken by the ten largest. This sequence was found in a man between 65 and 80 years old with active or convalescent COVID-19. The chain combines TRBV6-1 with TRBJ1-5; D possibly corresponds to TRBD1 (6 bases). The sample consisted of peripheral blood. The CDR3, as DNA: TGTGCCAGCAGTGAGTGGGGCAGGGGATCGACTCAGCCCCAGCATTTT. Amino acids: CASSEWGRGSTQPQHF.